This T cell receptor (beta chain) emerged from a study of blood T cells in healthy people across ages (dated by TCRdb to about 2015). About the investigation overall: In model experiments, template switching captured about one uniquely barcoded TCR beta cDNA molecule for every two T cells. Using deep sequencing normalized with unique cDNA molecular identifiers, the study measured how TCR beta repertoire diversity changes with age. The donors were split into four age groups: young (average around 16 years), middle-aged (39), aged (about 62) and long-lived (about 82). Using the same blood draw, the study looked at two additional independent replicas of 1 million unique cDNA reads for two donors, one aged 18 to 30 and the other aged 80 or older. The research as a whole found: Because the CMV infection status of the donors was unknown, age-related changes in expanded clonotypes may potentially have been confounded. Observed TCR beta diversity correlated strongly with the percentage of naive T cells measured by flow cytometry. Conclusive comparison of naive and antigen-experienced compartments was prevented by the profiling of bulk unsorted PBMCs. Observed TCR beta diversity per million T cells fell roughly linearly with age, and a significant reduction was already apparent by age roughly 40. Estimates of total diversity based on one million sequenced T cells were regarded as lower bounds and as underestimates. The long-lived group showed more naive CD4+ T cells, fewer expanded clones and increased TCR diversity than the aged group, suggesting age selection.

The approximately 39 donors, aged about 6 to 95 years, were systemically healthy Caucasian individuals from Russia. Around 9.8 milliliters of peripheral blood were collected from each donor into EDTA-treated Vacutainer tubes. Ficoll-Paque density-gradient centrifugation was used to isolate PBMCs, with at least 6 million obtained per sample. Total RNA was extracted from PBMCs with Trizol reagent, with at least 5 micrograms obtained per sample. Naive CD45RAhigh/CD27high T cell percentages were measured by flow cytometry on a PBMC aliquot from every donor. Ten or more counts support this clonotype. The clone's antigen remains unknown. Nothing much larger sits one base from this clone, and base qualities are not available. Library creation used 5' RACE. These reads were obtained on an Illumina HiSeq 2500. A second roughly 6 to 12 cycle PCR used a sample-barcoded 5' primer and a J-beta primer mix. A template-switch 5' adaptor carrying 12 random nucleotides introduced a unique molecular identifier onto each TCR beta cDNA molecule. Each sample yielded at least 2.5 million CDR3-containing paired-end reads. First-strand cDNA synthesis was performed from all RNA using the Mint cDNA synthesis kit, with priming by a TRBC-specific oligonucleotide. Following uracil-DNA glycosylase treatment, all cDNA underwent a first 18-cycle PCR with the universal primers M1SS and BC2_uni_R. Turning to the authors' computational methods: For normalization, 1 million high-quality reads were randomly selected from each sample, with every read carrying a distinct molecular identifier. Reads with shared molecular identifiers were discarded instead of being binned into consensus sequences. CDR3 identification, clonotype clustering and error correction used MiTCR with a Q25 quality threshold and the strictest error-elimination algorithm. A nonparametric unseen species model with Euler transformation was used to estimate lower-bound total TCR beta diversity. Through fastp at Q25 and MiXCR, TCRdb rebuilt clones from the public reads, retaining in-frame beta chains. Each record represents a unique CDR3 protein, reported with the most common genes and DNA among its rows. In this record, the V and J calls reflect TCRdb's handling and not the investigators' own analysis. The sample table holds some 760,000 distinct CDR3 sequences, of which approximately 25% were seen once. The top ten clones comprise under 4.5% of the sample.

The CDR3 sequence holds 14 residues, the cysteine and phenylalanine included. Here the CDR3 DNA is all that survives: 42 bases in frame from base 1. Germline trimming: 5 bases from V, 7 bases from J; junction bases outside gene matches: 4. Looking up the germline V gene yields CDR1 SGHRS and CDR2 YFSETQ. This same sample was also taken into another study, of T cells of mothers and their children. The second study's paper adds: The donors were nine systemically healthy Caucasian individuals, made up of three mothers and their six children. cDNA synthesis used all of the extracted RNA, with around 1.5 ug of RNA in each 15 ul reaction. In the second PCR, sample barcodes and 2-4 random nucleotides were introduced via the M1S primer. Each mother yielded over 8 million TCR beta CDR3 reads and each child roughly 3 million reads. Thymic selection shapes the output of TCR recombination in a similar way in related and unrelated pairs, and inherited differences have a minor effect. Related mother-child pairs always showed normalized repertoire overlap that was slightly higher than in unrelated mother-child pairs, though the difference was never significant. With a sensitivity of about 100 clones per million clonotypes, no persistent microchimeric T cell clones were detected. To look for features that set related mother-child pairs apart from unrelated individuals, the researchers ran deep NGS to compare the TCR beta repertoires of mothers and children. On average, the children were roughly 11 +/- 4 years old, while the mothers were approximately 40 +/- 4 years old. Libraries were sequenced on Illumina HiSeq 2000 with 100+100 nt paired-end reads after adapter ligation with NEBNext reagents. Mother and child libraries were prepared a month apart and sequenced in separate runs to prevent cross-contamination. For each donor, between about 450,000 and 2,300,000 distinct TCR beta clonotypes were identified. Naive TCR beta clonotypes were estimated from low-frequency clonotypes matched to each donor's FACS-determined naive share, without sorting.

Sequencing used blood. This receptor was obtained from a boy between 5 and 17 years old in good health. Recombination linked TRBV5-1 to TRBJ2-1; TRBD2 matches 12 bases in the middle. The nucleotide sequence is given as TGCGCCAGCAGGACTAGCGGGAGTAATAATGAGCAGTTCTTC. It codes for CASRTSGSNNEQFF.